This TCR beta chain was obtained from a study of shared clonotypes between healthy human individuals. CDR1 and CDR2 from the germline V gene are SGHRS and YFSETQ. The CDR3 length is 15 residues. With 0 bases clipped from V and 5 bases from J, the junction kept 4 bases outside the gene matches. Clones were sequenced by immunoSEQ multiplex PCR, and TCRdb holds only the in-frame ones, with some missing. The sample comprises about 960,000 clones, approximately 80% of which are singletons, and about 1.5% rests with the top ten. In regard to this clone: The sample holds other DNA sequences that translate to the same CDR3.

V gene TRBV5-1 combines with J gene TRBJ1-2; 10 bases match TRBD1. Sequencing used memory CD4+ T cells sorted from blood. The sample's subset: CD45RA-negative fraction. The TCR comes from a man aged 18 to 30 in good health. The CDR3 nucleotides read TGCGCCAGCAGCTTGGCCCTGGACAGGGGGTATGGCTACACCTTC. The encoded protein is CASSLALDRGYGYTF.